These 9 T cell receptor beta chains were sequenced from one sample in a study of blood T cells in healthy people across ages. Alongside a J-beta primer mix, a sample-barcoded 5' primer served in a second PCR lasting roughly 6 to 12 cycles. TCRdb used MiXCR to reprocess the 5' RACE reads, holding one entry per CDR3 protein. There are roughly 1,100,000 distinct CDR3 sequences in the sample; 20% to 25% occur only once, and 0.75% lies in the top ten. A further study also used this sample, focusing on T cells of mothers and their children.

The sequenced material came from blood. These receptors came from a girl aged 2 to 10 in good health.

The J gene is TRBJ1-1, the V gene TRBV27; the D is unclear. CDR1 and CDR2 from the germline V gene are MNHEY and SMNVEV (reference sequence). The CDR3 sequence is 14 residues long. V lost 1 base and J lost 1, with 7 bases in between. CDR3 in DNA: TGTGCCAGCAGTTTATTTGACCAGAACACTGAAGCTTTCTTT. Its translation is CASSLFDQNTEAFF.

The genes are TRBV28 and TRBJ2-5, with D unresolved. Trimming pared 7 bases from V and 5 bases from J, leaving 14 bases between. CDR1 and CDR2 from the germline V gene are MDHEN and SYDVKM. The CDR3 has 13 amino acids. DNA of the CDR3: TGTGCCAGCACCCCTACGAGTTGGGAGACCCAGTACTTC. It yields the protein CASTPTSWETQYF.

Concerning this clonotype itself: Relative to the germline gene, one junction end is altered; a read error may explain this. The rearrangement links TRBV3-1 to TRBJ1-2, with D uncertain. CDR3 size: 14 residues. Germline CDR1 is LGHDT and CDR2 is YNNKEL (reference sequence). The CDR3 bases are TGTGCCAGCAGCCCCAACGCGGGGTTGGATGGCTACGCCTTC. Its protein product is CASSPNAGLDGYAF.

The rearrangement uses TRBV7-6 and TRBJ2-7, with 13 bases matching TRBD2. The J segment lost 4 bases and the V segment lost 4 bases, leaving 4 bases of the junction unmatched. Germline-derived CDR1 and CDR2 are SGHVS and FNYEAQ. This CDR3 has 15 amino acids. CDR3 in DNA: TGTGCCAGCAGCTCGGGGGGACTAGCGGGATACGAGCAGTACTTC. This gives the protein CASSSGGLAGYEQYF.

V is TRBV28 and J is TRBJ2-2, with D perhaps matching TRBD1 or TRBD2 (5 bases each). V dropped 1 base and J dropped 3 bases, with 12 bases sitting between them. CDR1 and CDR2 from the germline V gene are MDHEN and SYDVKM. The CDR3 is 16 amino acids. CDR3: CASSLSPGRDTGELFF. CDR3 DNA sequence: TGTGCCAGCAGTTTATCACCAGGGCGGGACACCGGGGAGCTGTTTTTT. Together with reference TRBV28 and TRBJ2-2, the CDR3 gives the full variable domain: DVKVTQSSRYLVKRTGEKVFLECVQDMDHENMFWYRQDPGLGLRLIYFSYDVKMKEKGDIPEGYSVSREKKERFSLILESASTNQTSMYLCASSLSPGRDTGELFFGEGSRLTVL.

This clonotype has just a few counts. In this CDR3 the conserved last residue, phenylalanine or tryptophan, is missing, so a read error is likely. The chain couples TRBV14 to TRBJ1-2; D unresolved. Germline V gene sequence: CDR1 SGHDN, CDR2 FVKESK. The CDR3 totals 16 residues. V lost 4 bases and J 8 bases, leaving 23 bases between the germline ends. The CDR3 protein is CASSPRIAGRIGGYTL. The CDR3 DNA sequence: TGTGCCAGCAGCCCCCGAATTGCCGGGAGGATAGGCGGCTACACCCTC.

The chain employs TRBV12-5 and TRBJ2-1; TRBD2 agrees at 10 bases. Germline values: CDR1 LGHNT, CDR2 FRNRAP. J gave up 7 bases and V 0 bases, and 12 bases lay outside the gene matches. This CDR3 has 18 amino acids. CDR3 residues: CASGLVPLLAGARNEQFF. CDR3 DNA sequence: TGTGCTAGTGGTTTGGTACCGTTGCTAGCGGGAGCCCGAAATGAGCAGTTCTTC.

This clonotype was seen a handful of times. The V call is TRBV2, the J call TRBJ2-2; possible D gene TRBD2, 6 bases. This CDR3 is built from 13 residues. V dropped 3 bases and J dropped 6 bases, with 8 bases sitting between them. The V gene's germline CDR1 is SNHLY and CDR2 FYNNEI. CDR3 sequence (DNA): TGTGCCAGCAGTGACTGGGACTCCGGGGAGCTGTTTTTT. Translated, it gives CASSDWDSGELFF.

This clonotype has only a few counts. The CDR3 here is CASSDPDRQEQYF. In DNA form, the CDR3 reads TGTGCCAGCAGTGACCCCGACAGGCAGGAGCAGTACTTC. This chain links TRBV6-6 with TRBJ2-5, with a tentative D call TRBD1 (6 bases). Per the germline V gene, CDR1 is MNHNY and CDR2 is SVGAGI (reference sequence). CDR3 size: 13 residues. Trimming left V 5 bases short and J 11 bases short, with 18 bases between.